The rows below give T cell receptor beta chains drawn from one sample of a study of multiple sclerosis patients with progressive multifocal leukoencephalopathy. Libraries were prepared by immunoSEQ multiplex PCR; TCRdb keeps only in-frame clonotypes and omits some of them. The table lists about 32,000 clones, approximately 92% of them singletons. The sequenced material came from PBMCs. The receptors were sampled from a man between 25 and 39 years old with multiple sclerosis. The CDR3 runs from the conserved cysteine through the conserved F or W. D genes are given only for firm matches. Only part of the rows carry a size: once, few, many, or a class if the clone is expanded.

d_call	clone_size	v_call	cdr3_length	j_call	cdr3_aa	cdr3_nt
TRBD2	NA	TRBV7-9	15	TRBJ2-3	CASSLGTSGSNTQYF	TGTGCCAGCAGCTTGGGGACTAGCGGGAGCAATACGCAGTATTTT
NA	few	TRBV7-9	11	TRBJ1-1	CASSLDKVAFF	TGTGCCAGCAGCTTAGATAAAGTCGCTTTCTTT
NA	NA	TRBV19	14	TRBJ1-5	CASSIRGDNQPQHF	TGTGCCAGTAGTATTCGGGGGGACAATCAGCCCCAGCATTTT
NA	NA	TRBV11-2	12	TRBJ1-4	CASSSTESKLFF	TGTGCCAGCAGTTCCACAGAGTCAAAACTGTTTTTT
TRBD2	NA	TRBV11-2	16	TRBJ2-3	CASSYSSGRVTDTQYF	TGTGCCAGCAGCTACTCTAGCGGGAGGGTCACAGATACGCAGTATTTT
NA	NA	TRBV5-8	13	TRBJ2-3	CASSWGGPDTQYF	TGTGCCAGCAGCTGGGGCGGCCCAGATACGCAGTATTTT
NA	once	TRBV27	15	TRBJ2-1	CASSPGRPPGNEQFF	TGTGCCAGCAGTCCCGGACGACCACCTGGGAATGAGCAGTTCTTC
TRBD2	NA	TRBV2	15	TRBJ2-1	CASSVSLAADNEQFF	TGTGCCAGCAGTGTTTCACTAGCGGCCGACAATGAGCAGTTCTTC
TRBD2	NA	TRBV2	15	TRBJ2-1	CASSGTSGTYNEQFF	TGTGCCAGCAGTGGGACTAGCGGGACCTACAATGAGCAGTTCTTC
NA	NA	TRBV10-2	13	TRBJ1-1	CASRWSQGTEAFF	TGCGCCAGCAGGTGGTCCCAAGGAACTGAAGCTTTCTTT